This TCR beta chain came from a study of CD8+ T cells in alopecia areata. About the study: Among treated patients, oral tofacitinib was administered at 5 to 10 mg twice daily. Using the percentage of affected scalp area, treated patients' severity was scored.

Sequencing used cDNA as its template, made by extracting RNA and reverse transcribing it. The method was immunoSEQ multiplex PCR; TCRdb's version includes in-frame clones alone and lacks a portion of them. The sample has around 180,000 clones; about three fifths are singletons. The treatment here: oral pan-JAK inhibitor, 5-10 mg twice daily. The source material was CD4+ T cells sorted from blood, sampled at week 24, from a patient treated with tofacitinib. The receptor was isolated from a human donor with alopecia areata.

The CDR3 sequence is CASGTTDRYEQYF. CDR3 nucleotide sequence: TGTGCCAGCGGGACGACCGACAGATACGAGCAGTACTTC. The rearrangement links TRBV27 to TRBJ2-7; D possibly matches TRBD1 or TRBD2 (5 bases each). Germline V gives CDR1 MNHEY, CDR2 SMNVEV (reference sequence). The CDR3 covers 13 residues. Trimming removed 8 bases from V and 4 bases from J, with 15 bases in between.